Listed below are T cell receptor beta chains from one sample, sequenced in a study of blood T cell repertoires in COVID-19. Sequenced by immunoSEQ multiplex PCR; TCRdb stores in-frame clones only, minus some. The top ten clones hold less than 1.5% of a sample with about 100,000 clones, 75% to 95% of them seen once. Specimen: peripheral blood. These receptors were collected from a woman under 40 with acute or convalescent COVID-19. CDR3s include the opening cysteine and the closing phenylalanine or tryptophan. D genes are given only for firm matches. The size field is filled for only some rows; it gives once, few, many or a size class.

len	d_gene	j_gene	v_gene	abundance	CDR3aa	CDR3nt
15	TRBD2	TRBJ2-5	TRBV9	NA	CASSEGSGGAETQYF	TGTGCCAGCAGCGAGGGTAGCGGGGGGGCGGAGACCCAGTACTTC
14	NA	TRBJ2-5	TRBV7-7	NA	CASSSNPSQETQYF	TGTGCCAGCAGTAGTAACCCCTCCCAAGAGACCCAGTACTTC
17	TRBD1	TRBJ1-4	TRBV6-1	NA	CASSEELQGPDNEKLFF	TGTGCCAGCAGTGAGGAATTACAGGGGCCAGATAATGAAAAACTGTTTTTT
13	NA	TRBJ1-2	TRBV5-4	NA	CASSLVGAGGYTF	TGTGCCAGCAGCTTGGTGGGGGCGGGCGGCTACACCTTC
15	TRBD2	TRBJ2-3	TRBV19	NA	CASMMLAGGGDTQYF	TGTGCCAGTATGATGTTAGCGGGAGGAGGCGATACGCAGTATTTT
13	NA	TRBJ2-1	TRBV13	NA	CASSPRAPNEQFF	TGTGCCAGCAGCCCCAGGGCACCCAATGAGCAGTTCTTC
14	TRBD2	TRBJ2-7	TRBV6-6	NA	CASSRTSGRYEQYF	TGTGCCAGCAGCCGGACTAGCGGGAGATACGAGCAGTACTTC
15	NA	TRBJ1-4	TRBV5-1	NA	CASSLLGTLNEKLFF	TGCGCCAGCAGCTTGCTGGGGACTCTTAATGAAAAACTGTTTTTT
15	NA	TRBJ2-1	TRBV24-1	NA	CATSDFGRSYNEQFF	TGTGCCACCAGTGATTTTGGCAGATCCTACAATGAGCAGTTCTTC
16	TRBD2	TRBJ2-5	TRBV7-2	NA	CASSSWTSGGQETQYF	TGTGCCAGCAGCTCCTGGACTAGCGGGGGCCAAGAGACCCAGTACTTC
12	TRBD1	TRBJ1-2	TRBV6-5	NA	CAILDRNYGYTF	TGTGCCATCCTGGACAGGAACTATGGCTACACCTTC
15	NA	TRBJ1-4	TRBV7-9	NA	CASSPPSGVFEKLFF	TGTGCCAGCAGCCCACCCTCGGGGGTATTTGAAAAACTGTTTTTT
16	NA	TRBJ2-1	TRBV24-1	NA	CATSDLRRGRGNEQFF	TGTGCCACCAGTGATTTAAGGCGGGGGCGGGGCAATGAGCAGTTCTTC
15	TRBD1	TRBJ1-2	TRBV4-3	NA	CASSRNQGEDSGYTF	TGCGCCAGCAGCCGGAATCAGGGGGAAGATTCCGGCTACACCTTC
14	NA	TRBJ1-2	TRBV19	NA	CASSMALSSYGYTF	TGTGCCAGTAGTATGGCCCTTTCCTCCTATGGCTACACCTTC
17	TRBD1	TRBJ1-5	TRBV2	NA	CASIVDRGVPGNQPQHF	TGTGCCAGCATAGTCGACAGGGGAGTACCTGGCAATCAGCCCCAGCATTTT
17	TRBD1	TRBJ1-4	TRBV7-2	NA	CASSPRVGTATNEKLFF	TGTGCCAGCAGCCCCAGAGTCGGGACAGCAACTAATGAAAAACTGTTTTTT
13	NA	TRBJ1-2	TRBV19	NA	CASSFGANYGYTF	TGTGCCAGTAGCTTCGGAGCGAACTATGGCTACACCTTC
13	NA	TRBJ2-5	TRBV27	once	CASSLGQQETQYF	TGTGCCAGCAGTTTAGGACAGCAAGAGACCCAGTACTTC
15	NA	TRBJ2-7	TRBV6-5	NA	CASPVGTGFGGEQYF	TGTGCCAGCCCAGTTGGTACAGGGTTCGGCGGGGAGCAGTACTTC
11	NA	TRBJ2-7	TRBV20-1	NA	CSARTGYEQYF	TGCAGTGCTAGAACCGGCTACGAGCAGTACTTC
14	NA	TRBJ2-7	TRBV5-4	NA	CASSRSGSSYEQYF	TGTGCCAGCAGCAGAAGCGGTAGCTCCTACGAGCAGTACTTC
13	NA	TRBJ2-1	TRBV7-2	NA	CASSLETINEQFF	TGTGCCAGCAGCTTGGAGACGATTAATGAGCAGTTCTTC
14	TRBD2	TRBJ2-1	TRBV5-1	once	CASSPGGGNDEQFF	TGCGCCAGCAGCCCGGGAGGGGGTAACGATGAGCAGTTCTTC
15	NA	TRBJ2-1	TRBV7-9	NA	CASSLARQHYNEQFF	TGTGCCAGCAGCTTAGCGAGACAGCATTACAATGAGCAGTTCTTC
15	TRBD1	TRBJ1-4	TRBV4-2	NA	CASSQGGQGVGKLFF	TGTGCCAGCAGCCAAGGGGGACAGGGGGTAGGAAAACTGTTTTTT
20	TRBD2	TRBJ2-3	TRBV5-1	NA	CASSSPPPTSGGGYTDTQYF	TGCGCCAGCAGCTCCCCACCACCGACTAGCGGTGGGGGTTACACAGATACGCAGTATTTT
14	NA	TRBJ1-1	TRBV7-2	many	CASSLSGGPTEAFF	TGTGCCAGCAGCTTATCTGGGGGCCCTACTGAAGCTTTCTTT
14	NA	TRBJ2-1	TRBV2	few	CASTWGGSYNEQFF	TGTGCCAGCACTTGGGGGGGCTCGTACAATGAGCAGTTCTTC
15	TRBD2	TRBJ2-3	TRBV9	NA	CASSGSGGSVDTQYF	TGTGCCAGCAGCGGTTCGGGGGGTTCTGTAGATACGCAGTATTTT
16	TRBD1	TRBJ1-2	TRBV7-2	NA	CASTSGQEGWIYGYTF	TGTGCCAGCACCTCGGGACAGGAAGGATGGATCTATGGCTACACCTTC
13	NA	TRBJ1-1	TRBV5-1	NA	CASRKEGRNEAFF	TGCGCCAGCAGGAAGGAGGGGCGTAATGAAGCTTTCTTT
13	NA	TRBJ1-1	TRBV25-1	NA	CASSPQANTEAFF	TGTGCCAGCAGCCCACAGGCAAACACTGAAGCTTTCTTT
13	NA	TRBJ1-2	TRBV12-3/TRBV12-4	NA	CASSYTSDTFGTF	TGTGCCAGCAGTTATACATCGGACACGTTCGGTACCTTC
13	NA	TRBJ1-1	TRBV28	NA	CASSRDMNTEAFF	TGTGCCAGCAGTAGGGACATGAACACTGAAGCTTTCTTT
16	TRBD1	TRBJ2-2	TRBV7-6	NA	CASSLLGQGTTGELFF	TGTGCCAGCAGCTTACTAGGACAGGGGACGACCGGGGAGCTGTTTTTT